These T cell receptor beta chains were read from a single sample in a study of PD-L1 blockade in urothelial cancer. Generated by immunoSEQ multiplex PCR, the TCRdb table keeps only in-frame clones and is missing some. The top ten hold less than 11% of the sample, which has roughly 51,000 clones, 60% to 85% seen once. This specimen was PBMCs, taken around atezolizumab (anti-PD-L1) treatment. These receptors all come from a man in his 70s with urothelial cancer. Each CDR3 is given with its conserved first and last residue. The order of the fields is V gene, J gene, D gene, clone size, CDR3 protein, CDR3 DNA. D genes are given only for firm matches. Clone size is stated in some rows and not others, as once, few, many or a class when expanded.

>TRBV29-1|TRBJ1-2|NA|NA
CSVGQGIEYGYTF
TGCAGCGTTGGCCAGGGGATAGAGTATGGCTACACCTTC
>TRBV5-4|TRBJ2-3|TRBD1|NA
CASSLTGGDTQYF
TGTGCCAGCAGCTTGACAGGGGGTGATACGCAGTATTTT
>TRBV7-9|TRBJ1-5|NA|once
CASSPGRWASGNQPQHF
TGTGCCAGCAGCCCCGGCAGGTGGGCGAGTGGCAATCAGCCCCAGCATTTT
>TRBV7-3|TRBJ2-1|NA|NA
CASSLFADSSYNEQFF
TGTGCCAGCAGCCTTTTTGCGGACAGCTCCTACAATGAGCAGTTCTTC
>TRBV5-1|TRBJ2-1|TRBD2|NA
CASSFGGSSYNEQFF
TGCGCCAGCAGCTTCGGCGGGAGCTCCTACAATGAGCAGTTCTTC
>TRBV5-1|TRBJ2-3|NA|NA
CASSFRTVMGTDTQYF
TGCGCCAGCAGCTTCCGGACTGTAATGGGCACAGATACGCAGTATTTT
>TRBV10-1|TRBJ2-3|TRBD2|NA
CASSGAGGLKDTQYF
TGCGCCAGCAGTGGGGCGGGAGGGCTGAAAGATACGCAGTATTTT
>TRBV30|TRBJ2-1|TRBD2|NA
CAWRRLAGGPRPQFF
TGTGCCTGGCGGAGACTAGCGGGAGGGCCGAGGCCTCAGTTCTTC
>TRBV28|TRBJ2-1|NA|NA
CASSRVEISYNEQFF
TGTGCCAGCAGTCGTGTAGAAATTTCCTACAATGAGCAGTTCTTC
>TRBV19|TRBJ2-7|TRBD2|NA
CASSRGGATRREQYF
TGTGCCAGTAGTCGCGGGGGGGCGACACGAAGGGAGCAGTACTTC
>TRBV28|TRBJ2-5|TRBD1|NA
CASSFYRGPGSTQETQYF
TGTGCCAGCAGTTTTTATAGGGGGCCGGGGTCAACCCAAGAGACCCAGTACTTC
>TRBV4-1|TRBJ1-5|NA|NA
CASSQDIVGGGFDQPQHF
TGCGCCAGCAGCCAAGATATAGTCGGCGGAGGGTTTGATCAGCCCCAGCATTTT
>TRBV27|TRBJ1-2|NA|NA
CASRTRAGDGYTF
TGTGCCAGCAGGACAAGGGCAGGGGATGGCTACACCTTC
>TRBV7-6|TRBJ1-1|NA|few
CASSSDSNTEAFF
TGTGCCAGCAGCTCGGACAGTAACACTGAAGCTTTCTTT
>TRBV28|TRBJ1-2|TRBD1|NA
CASSPRGLNGYTF
TGTGCCAGCAGTCCGAGGGGGCTCAATGGCTACACCTTC
>TRBV29-1|TRBJ1-2|NA|NA
CSYLGGGKLTF
TGCAGTTACCTCGGGGGGGGCAAGCTCACCTTC
>TRBV7-7|TRBJ2-5|TRBD1|NA
CASSLTLGQAETQYF
TGTGCTAGCAGCTTGACCTTAGGACAGGCAGAGACCCAGTACTTC
>TRBV5-1|TRBJ1-4|NA|NA
CASRIDPGSEKLFF
TGCGCCAGCAGAATAGACCCGGGTTCTGAAAAACTGTTTTTT
>TRBV12-5|TRBJ1-1|TRBD1|NA
CASGLSTGGNTEAFF
TGTGCTAGTGGTTTGTCCACAGGGGGGAACACTGAAGCTTTCTTT
>TRBV7-2|TRBJ1-1|NA|NA
CASSRRGGLTEAFF
TGTGCCAGCAGCAGACGAGGAGGGCTCACTGAAGCTTTCTTT
>TRBV5-1|TRBJ2-5|NA|once
CASSWGAGKETQYF
TGCGCCAGCAGCTGGGGTGCAGGGAAAGAGACCCAGTACTTC
>TRBV2|TRBJ2-1|NA|few
CASSERLAGDEQFF
TGTGCCAGCAGTGAACGGCTAGCCGGAGATGAGCAGTTCTTC
>TRBV5-1|TRBJ2-1|TRBD2|NA
CASSMVGTSGSYNEQFF
TGCGCCAGCAGCATGGTTGGGACTAGCGGGAGTTACAATGAGCAGTTCTTC
>TRBV27|TRBJ2-1|NA|NA
CASSSPRDTNNEQFF
TGTGCCAGCAGTTCGCCCCGGGACACCAACAATGAGCAGTTCTTC
>TRBV30|TRBJ1-2|TRBD1|NA
CAWSDRGGYTF
TGTGCCTGGAGTGACAGGGGCGGCTACACCTTC
>TRBV5-4|TRBJ2-7|TRBD2|NA
CASSPGGSAYEQYF
TGTGCCAGCAGCCCGGGGGGGTCGGCCTACGAGCAGTACTTC
>TRBV7-9|TRBJ2-2|TRBD1|NA
CASSFGTGGTGELFF
TGTGCCAGCAGCTTTGGGACAGGGGGCACCGGGGAGCTGTTTTTT
>TRBV2|TRBJ1-5|NA|NA
CASSQDSINQPQHF
TGTGCCAGCAGCCAGGATAGTATCAATCAGCCCCAGCATTTT
>TRBV7-9|TRBJ2-1|NA|NA
CASTTGRNEQFF
TGTGCCAGCACGACAGGGAGGAATGAGCAGTTCTTC
>TRBV7-8|TRBJ2-1|TRBD2|NA
CASSFGGLTSGIENEQFF
TGTGCCAGCAGCTTTGGGGGCTTGACTAGCGGGATTGAGAATGAGCAGTTCTTC
>TRBV11-2|TRBJ2-4|NA|NA
CASSLGTTGANIQYF
TGTGCCAGCAGCTTAGGGACTACAGGGGCAAACATTCAGTACTTC
>TRBV28|TRBJ1-2|NA|NA
CASSLSATVYGYTF
TGTGCCAGCAGTTTATCCGCGACAGTCTATGGCTACACCTTC
>TRBV7-7|TRBJ2-1|TRBD1|NA
CASSLGQGAYNEQFF
TGTGCTAGCAGCTTAGGGCAGGGGGCTTACAATGAGCAGTTCTTC
>TRBV5-1|TRBJ2-1|NA|NA
CASSDPAGYNEQFF
TGCGCCAGCAGCGACCCTGCAGGTTACAATGAGCAGTTCTTC
>TRBV29-1|TRBJ2-7|TRBD1|few
CSVAGQAYEQYF
TGCAGCGTGGCGGGACAGGCCTACGAGCAGTACTTC